This is a list of T cell receptor beta chains from one sample in a study of technical replicates of blood from several donors. Only in-frame clones appear in the TCRdb table, and some are missing; sequencing was by immunoSEQ multiplex PCR. Seen here are about 70,000 clones, around 97% observed once, and the top ten hold over 0.2%. The sequenced sample was T cells isolated from PBMCs. All receptors come from a human donor in good health. Each CDR3 is given with its conserved first and last residue. Each record gives: clone size, D gene, V gene, J gene, CDR3 protein, CDR3 DNA. D genes are given only for firm matches. Clone size is not always given. Where it is, it says once, few, many or a class for expanded clones.

>NA|TRBD1|TRBV5-1|TRBJ1-3
CASRQGTGGLPGNTIYF
TGCGCCAGCCGCCAGGGGACAGGGGGACTCCCTGGAAACACCATATATTTT
>NA|NA|TRBV6-1|TRBJ1-1
CASCKDNLLTEAFF
TGTGCCAGCTGTAAGGACAATCTTCTTACTGAAGCTTTCTTT
>NA|TRBD1|TRBV2|TRBJ1-3
CASKLGTGLRNTIYF
TGTGCCAGCAAACTAGGGACAGGTCTGCGAAACACCATATATTTT
>NA|TRBD1|TRBV5-1|TRBJ1-3
CASSFTGTGGSGNTIYF
TGCGCCAGCAGCTTCACTGGGACAGGGGGGTCTGGAAACACCATATATTTT
>NA|TRBD1|TRBV15|TRBJ1-4
CATSFRTGLNEKLFF
TGTGCCACCAGCTTCCGGACAGGCCTTAATGAAAAACTGTTTTTT
>NA|TRBD1|TRBV7-9|TRBJ1-1
CASSGRDSLNTEAFF
TGTGCCAGCAGCGGGCGGGACAGCCTGAACACTGAAGCTTTCTTT
>NA|TRBD1|TRBV4-1|TRBJ2-7
CASSQDPLDRGYEQYF
TGCGCCAGCAGCCAAGACCCACTGGACAGGGGGTACGAGCAGTACTTC
>NA|TRBD1|TRBV18|TRBJ1-1
CASSEQGGRDTEAFF
TGTGCCAGCTCAGAGCAGGGGGGAAGAGACACTGAAGCTTTCTTT
>NA|NA|TRBV5-8|TRBJ2-3
CASRAGTGTLDTQYF
TGTGCCAGCAGGGCCGGGACCGGGACACTGGATACGCAGTATTTT
>NA|NA|TRBV6-1|TRBJ2-7
CASSELAGDEQYF
TGTGCCAGCAGTGAACTGGCAGGGGACGAGCAGTACTTC
>NA|TRBD1|TRBV19|TRBJ1-1
CASSALPDRENTEAFF
TGTGCCAGTAGTGCACTTCCAGACAGGGAGAACACTGAAGCTTTCTTT
>NA|TRBD2|TRBV27|TRBJ2-1
CASSSRWSGRVNEQFF
TGTGCCAGCAGTTCCCGCTGGAGCGGGAGGGTCAATGAGCAGTTCTTC
>few|NA|TRBV6-1|TRBJ1-3
CASRVEGEGNTIYF
TGTGCCAGCAGGGTGGAGGGTGAGGGAAACACCATATATTTT
>NA|NA|TRBV10-3|TRBJ2-7
CAISGGAATLREQYF
TGTGCCATCTCCGGTGGGGCCGCGACCCTACGGGAGCAGTACTTC
>NA|NA|TRBV6-1|TRBJ2-5
CASTITLTHQETQYF
TGTGCCAGCACCATAACATTAACCCACCAAGAGACCCAGTACTTC
>once|TRBD2|TRBV6-5|TRBJ2-7
CASSYSLGGRTYEQYF
TGTGCCAGCAGTTACTCGCTGGGCGGGAGGACGTACGAGCAGTACTTC
>NA|NA|TRBV27|TRBJ1-2
CASRVSPNYGYTF
TGTGCCAGCAGAGTAAGCCCTAACTATGGCTACACCTTC
>NA|NA|TRBV19|TRBJ2-1
CASSLANEQFF
TGTGCCAGTAGTCTGGCCAATGAGCAGTTCTTC
>once|TRBD1|TRBV6-1|TRBJ1-1
CASSVTGGRTEAFF
TGTGCCAGCAGTGTTACAGGGGGACGAACTGAAGCTTTCTTT
>NA|NA|TRBV5-1|TRBJ1-2
CASSLAGRSGYTF
TGCGCCAGCAGCTTGGCAGGCCGATCTGGCTACACCTTC
>NA|NA|TRBV6-5|TRBJ2-7
CASSYRLTGIGEQYF
TGTGCCAGCAGTTATCGATTAACAGGGATCGGCGAGCAGTACTTC